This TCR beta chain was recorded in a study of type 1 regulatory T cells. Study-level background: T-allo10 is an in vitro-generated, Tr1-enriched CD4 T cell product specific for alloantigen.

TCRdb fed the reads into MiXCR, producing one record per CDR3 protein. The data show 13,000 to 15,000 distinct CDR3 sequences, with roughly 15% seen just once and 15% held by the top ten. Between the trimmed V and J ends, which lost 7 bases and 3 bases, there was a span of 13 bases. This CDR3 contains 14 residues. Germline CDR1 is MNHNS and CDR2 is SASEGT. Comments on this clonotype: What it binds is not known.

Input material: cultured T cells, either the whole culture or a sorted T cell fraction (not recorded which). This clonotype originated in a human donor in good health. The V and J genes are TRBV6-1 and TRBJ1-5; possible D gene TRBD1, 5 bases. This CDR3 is CASTSGAINQPQHF. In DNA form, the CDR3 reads TGTGCCAGCACCTCCGGGGCGATCAATCAGCCCCAGCATTTT.